This section outlines one T cell receptor (beta chain) sequence together with its context. In the authors' workflow: Cell counts per sample came from amplifying reference gene primers. Produced via immunoSEQ multiplex PCR; TCRdb's table is partial and in-frame only. V, J and clone size are those of that table, while D and trimming were read from the DNA. The sample carries roughly 180,000 clones, over 70% recorded once. The data belong to a study of blood T cell repertoires in COVID-19. Overall study: Acute and convalescent COVID-19 specimens originated in the United States, Italy and Spain. PBMCs, B-cell-depleted T cells, or T cells were the source of the cDNA or gDNA that made up the material.

Participants, about 18 to 90 years old, spanned approximately 26 US areas. This TCR came from a woman in her thirties or forties with acute COVID-19. Sequenced material: PBMCs or T cells enriched from blood (not recorded which).

This CDR3 is CSASSWATDTQYF. The CDR3 nucleotides read TGCAGTGCTAGTTCTTGGGCGACAGATACGCAGTATTTT. The V gene is TRBV20-1, the J gene TRBJ2-3; D unresolved. Trimming left V 3 bases short and J 3 bases short, with 10 bases between. Germline CDR1 and CDR2: DFQATT and SNEGSKA (reference sequence). The CDR3 extends over 13 amino acids.